The next 14 T cell receptor beta chains were all read from a single sample in a study of CD8 T cells in Susac syndrome. Random hexamers were used to reverse transcribe an amount of roughly 0.5 to 1 ug RNA. One entry per CDR3 protein, called by TCRdb with MiXCR from the immunoSEQ multiplex PCR reads. The sample contains some 150,000 distinct CDR3 sequences, approximately 96% of which appear only once. The sample was CD4+ T cells from PBMCs. The receptors here all came from a human donor with Susac syndrome.

Here the CDR3 reads CASSLVGMTLAKNIQYF. CDR3 nucleotide sequence: TGTGCCAGCAGCTTGGTGGGGATGACTTTAGCCAAAAACATTCAGTACTTC. The V call is TRBV5-6, the J call TRBJ2-4, with D unclear. Germline loops: CDR1 SGHDT, CDR2 YYEEEE. This CDR3 contains 17 residues. V was clipped by 0 bases and J by 0 bases, with 13 bases between them. Combining the CDR3 with reference TRBV5-6 and TRBJ2-4 gives the whole variable domain DAGVTQSPTHLIKTRGQQVTLRCSPKSGHDTVSWYQQALGQGPQFIFQYYEEEERQRGNFPDRFSGHQFPNYSSELNVNALLLGDSALYLCASSLVGMTLAKNIQYFGAGTRLSVL.

The rearrangement joins TRBV7-9 to TRBJ1-1, with D possibly being TRBD1 (5 bases). Germline-derived CDR1 and CDR2 are SEHNR and FQNEAQ (reference sequence). The CDR3 loop spans 13 amino acids. V dropped 4 bases and J dropped 6 bases, with 12 bases sitting between them. In DNA form, the CDR3 reads TGTGCCAGCAGCTACACAGGCTTATCTGAAGCTTTCTTT. It translates to CASSYTGLSEAFF.

V and J are TRBV9 and TRBJ2-7; D possibly corresponds to TRBD2 (6 bases). Trimming took 4 bases from V and 7 from J, leaving 18 bases between them. The CDR3 has 14 amino acids. The germline V gene encodes CDR1 SGDLS and CDR2 YYNGEE. CDR3 coding DNA: TGTGCCAGCAGCCCTAGACTAGTGCAAGGGGAGCAGTACTTC. It is translated as CASSPRLVQGEQYF.

V gene TRBV6-5 combines with J gene TRBJ1-5; possibly TRBD1 for D (5 bases). The V gene's germline CDR1 is MNHEY and CDR2 SVGAGI. The CDR3 has 13 amino acids. The V end was cut by 5 bases, the J end by 3 bases, with 8 bases between. The CDR3 is CASSPTVNQPQHF. The CDR3 region has the DNA TGTGCCAGCAGTCCGACAGTCAATCAGCCCCAGCATTTT.

The V call is TRBV2, the J call TRBJ1-5; D gene ambiguous. Per the germline V gene, CDR1 is SNHLY and CDR2 is FYNNEI. CDR3 length equals 14 residues. Trimming left V 6 bases short and J 4 bases short, with 13 bases between. The CDR3 is CASRTDLENQPQHF. The CDR3 DNA reads as TGTGCCAGCAGGACGGACTTAGAGAATCAGCCCCAGCATTTT.

The J gene is TRBJ1-5, the V gene TRBV7-2; no clear D. The germline V gene has CDR1 SGHTA and CDR2 FQGNSA. CDR3 length: 11 amino acids. Trimming removed 4 bases from V and 11 bases from J, with 9 bases in between. The CDR3 bases are TGTGCCAGCAGCTCAGGTCTGTCCCAGCATTTT. Translating it yields CASSSGLSQHF.

This clonotype appeared a single time. J is TRBJ1-1 and V is TRBV9; 7 bases match TRBD1. J gave up 3 bases and V 0 bases, and 5 bases lay outside the gene matches. This CDR3 has 15 residues. CDR1 and CDR2 (germline): SGDLS, YYNGEE. The chain's CDR3 is CASSVEPGQHTEAFF. The CDR3 coding sequence is TGTGCCAGCAGCGTAGAACCGGGACAGCACACTGAAGCTTTCTTT.

This sequence joins TRBV15 and TRBJ2-7, with D maybe TRBD2 (5 bases). The germline V gene encodes CDR1 LNHNV and CDR2 YYDKDF (reference sequence). The CDR3 consists of 12 residues. The V end was cut by 0 bases, the J end by 12 bases, with 12 bases between. The CDR3 reads CATSRDHEGPYF. CDR3 in DNA: TGTGCCACCAGCAGAGATCACGAGGGCCCGTACTTC. The full variable domain, completed using reference TRBV15 and TRBJ2-7, is DAMVIQNPRYQVTQFGKPVTLSCSQTLNHNVMYWYQQKSSQAPKLLFHYYDKDFNNEADTPDNFQSRRPNTSFCFLDIRSPGLGDTAMYLCATSRDHEGPYFGPGTRLTVT.

The V call is TRBV20-1, the J call TRBJ2-1; weak D call: TRBD1 (5 bases). This CDR3 is built from 13 residues. The germline V gene encodes CDR1 DFQATT and CDR2 SNEGSKA (reference sequence). Trimming cost V 3 bases and J 4 bases, with 10 bases left between them. CDR3 DNA: TGCAGTGCTAGGACACAGGCGTACAATGAGCAGTTCTTC. The encoded protein is CSARTQAYNEQFF.

Written as DNA, the CDR3 is TGTGCCAGCAGTTACCCGCAGGGAGCTGGGGCCAACGTCCTGACTTTC. It encodes CASSYPQGAGANVLTF. The J gene is TRBJ2-6, the V gene TRBV6-6; D may match TRBD1 or TRBD2 (5 bases each). The V end lost 2 bases, the J end lost 2 bases, and 10 bases lay between the germline ends. CDR1 and CDR2 from the germline V gene are MNHNY and SVGAGI (reference sequence). The CDR3 runs 16 residues.

J is TRBJ1-6 and V is TRBV15; D may be TRBD1 (5 bases). V was clipped by 0 bases and J by 14 bases, with 11 bases between them. This CDR3 comprises 13 residues. In germline, CDR1 is LNHNV, CDR2 YYDKDF (reference sequence). CDR3 nucleotide sequence: TGTGCCACCAGCAGAGATCCAGTGGGGGCCCTCCACTTT. Translated: CATSRDPVGALHF. The full variable domain, with the rest looked up from reference TRBV15 and TRBJ1-6, is DAMVIQNPRYQVTQFGKPVTLSCSQTLNHNVMYWYQQKSSQAPKLLFHYYDKDFNNEADTPDNFQSRRPNTSFCFLDIRSPGLGDTAMYLCATSRDPVGALHFGNGTRLTVT.

The chain has TRBV5-1 and TRBJ1-5; the D gene is possibly TRBD1 (5 bases). CDR3 size: 13 residues. V was cut by 5 bases and J by 4 bases, with 10 bases left in between. The germline V gene has CDR1 SGHRS and CDR2 YFSETQ. CDR3 bases: TGCGCCAGCAGGGGGGAGGCTAATCAGCCCCAGCATTTT. Residues: CASRGEANQPQHF.

The CDR3 region is CASSFRTGGANTGELFF. The CDR3 DNA is TGCGCCAGCAGCTTTAGAACCGGCGGGGCGAACACCGGGGAGCTGTTTTTT. The rearrangement uses TRBV5-1 and TRBJ2-2; D may be TRBD2 (6 bases). From germline, CDR1 is SGHRS and CDR2 YFSETQ. V was cut by 2 bases and J by 0 bases, with 14 bases left in between. The CDR3 totals 17 residues.

This rearrangement joins TRBV12-3 or TRBV12-4 to TRBJ2-2, with D possibly TRBD1 on 5 matching bases. The V gene lost 6 bases and the J gene lost 1 base, with 12 bases spanning the gap. CDR3 length: 15 amino acids. DNA of the CDR3: TGTGCCAGCAGCCGAAGGGGCCTGAACACCGGGGAGCTGTTTTTT. Translated: CASSRRGLNTGELFF.